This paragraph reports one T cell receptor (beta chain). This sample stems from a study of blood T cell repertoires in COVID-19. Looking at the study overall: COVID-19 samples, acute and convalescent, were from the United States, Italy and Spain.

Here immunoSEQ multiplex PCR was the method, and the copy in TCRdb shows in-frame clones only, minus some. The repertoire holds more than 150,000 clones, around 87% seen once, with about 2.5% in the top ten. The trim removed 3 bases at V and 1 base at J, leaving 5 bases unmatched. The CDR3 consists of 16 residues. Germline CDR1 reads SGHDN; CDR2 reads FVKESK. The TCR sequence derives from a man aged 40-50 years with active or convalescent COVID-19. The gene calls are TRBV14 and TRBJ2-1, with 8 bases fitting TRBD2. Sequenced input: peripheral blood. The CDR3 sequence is CASSQVAGLSYNEQFF. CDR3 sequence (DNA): TGTGCCAGCAGCCAGGTAGCGGGACTGTCCTACAATGAGCAGTTCTTC.